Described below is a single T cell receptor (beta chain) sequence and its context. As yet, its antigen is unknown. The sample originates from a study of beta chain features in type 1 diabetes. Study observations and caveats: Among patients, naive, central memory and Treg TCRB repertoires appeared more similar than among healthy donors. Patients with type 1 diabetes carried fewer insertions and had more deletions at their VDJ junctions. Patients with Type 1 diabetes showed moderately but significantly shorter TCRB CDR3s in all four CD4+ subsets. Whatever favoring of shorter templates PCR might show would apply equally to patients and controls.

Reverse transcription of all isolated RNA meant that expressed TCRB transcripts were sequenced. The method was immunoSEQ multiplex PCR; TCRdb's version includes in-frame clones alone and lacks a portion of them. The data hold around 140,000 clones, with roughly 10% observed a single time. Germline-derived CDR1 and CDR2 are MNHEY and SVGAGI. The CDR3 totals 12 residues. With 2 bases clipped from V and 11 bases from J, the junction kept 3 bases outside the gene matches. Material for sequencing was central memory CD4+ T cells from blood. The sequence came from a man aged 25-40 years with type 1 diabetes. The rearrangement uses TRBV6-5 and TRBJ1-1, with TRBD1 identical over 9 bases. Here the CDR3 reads CASSYPTGGAFF. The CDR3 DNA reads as TGTGCCAGCAGTTACCCGACAGGGGGGGCTTTCTTT.